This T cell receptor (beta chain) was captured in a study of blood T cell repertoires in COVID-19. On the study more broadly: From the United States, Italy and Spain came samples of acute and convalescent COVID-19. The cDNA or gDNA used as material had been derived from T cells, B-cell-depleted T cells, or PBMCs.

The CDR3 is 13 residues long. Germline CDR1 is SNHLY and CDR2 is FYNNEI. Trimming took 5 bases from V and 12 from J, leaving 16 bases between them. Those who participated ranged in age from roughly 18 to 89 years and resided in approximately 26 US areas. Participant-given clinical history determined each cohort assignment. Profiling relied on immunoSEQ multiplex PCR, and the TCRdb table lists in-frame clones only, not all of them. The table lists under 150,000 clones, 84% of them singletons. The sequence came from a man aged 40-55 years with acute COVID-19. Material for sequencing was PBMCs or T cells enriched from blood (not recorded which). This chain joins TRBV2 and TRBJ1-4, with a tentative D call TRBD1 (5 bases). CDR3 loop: CASSILGGVELFF. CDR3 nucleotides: TGTGCCAGCAGTATACTTGGGGGGGTGGAACTGTTTTTT.